Listed below are T cell receptor beta chains from one sample, sequenced in a study of shared clonotypes between healthy human individuals. Repertoires were generated with immunoSEQ multiplex PCR, while TCRdb's copy carries only in-frame clones and drops some. The sample carries about 2.1 million clones, just over 90% recorded once. The sequenced material came from naive CD8+ T cells from PBMCs. These receptors were obtained from a man between 18 and 29 years old in good health. Some clones in this sample may be carry-over from other donors' samples. Both conserved end residues are part of each CDR3. Fields, in order: clone size, V gene, J gene, D gene, CDR3 protein, CDR3 DNA. D genes are given only for firm matches. For some rows the clone size is stated as once, few or many, or as a class when expanded; others skip it.

-	TRBV7-9	TRBJ1-1	-	CASSFSHTEAFF	TGTGCCAGCAGCTTCTCGCACACTGAAGCTTTCTTT
-	TRBV6-1	TRBJ1-5	-	CASRAPVGIQPQHF	TGTGCCAGCAGGGCCCCCGTGGGGATTCAGCCCCAGCATTTT
-	TRBV11-2	TRBJ2-5	TRBD2	CASSLDPGGLQETQYF	TGTGCCAGCAGCTTAGATCCGGGAGGTCTCCAAGAGACCCAGTACTTC
-	TRBV2	TRBJ2-6	-	CASSGVGAGANVLTF	TGTGCCAGCAGTGGAGTGGGGGCTGGGGCCAACGTCCTGACTTTC
-	TRBV4-2	TRBJ2-7	TRBD2	CASSQPLAGGYEQYF	TGTGCCAGCAGCCAACCCCTAGCGGGAGGCTACGAGCAGTACTTC
-	TRBV5-1	TRBJ2-3	TRBD1	CASSWDREALGNTDTQYF	TGCGCCAGCAGCTGGGACAGGGAAGCCCTCGGTAACACAGATACGCAGTATTTT
-	TRBV4-1	TRBJ2-6	-	CASSQLRGIFVGANVLTF	TGCGCCAGCAGCCAATTGCGGGGAATTTTCGTTGGGGCCAACGTCCTGACTTTC
-	TRBV6-4	TRBJ2-1	-	CASSWTHRWPYNEQFF	TGTGCCAGCAGCTGGACCCATAGGTGGCCTTACAATGAGCAGTTCTTC
-	TRBV7-9	TRBJ1-1	-	CASSFTTQAFF	TGTGCCAGCAGCTTTACTACCCAGGCTTTCTTT
-	TRBV10-1	TRBJ2-5	-	CASSETELPGETQYF	TGCGCCAGCTCGGAGACAGAGCTCCCGGGCGAGACCCAGTACTTC
-	TRBV27	TRBJ1-4	-	CASSLGGRRDEKLFF	TGTGCCAGCAGTCTAGGGGGACGGCGCGATGAAAAACTGTTTTTT
-	TRBV27	TRBJ2-6	-	CASSLSGANVLTF	TGTGCCAGCAGTTTGAGTGGGGCCAACGTCCTGACTTTC
-	TRBV13	TRBJ2-7	-	CASSQGSTEAEQYF	TGTGCCAGCAGCCAAGGGAGTACAGAGGCCGAGCAGTACTTC
-	TRBV7-9	TRBJ1-5	-	CASSDSNQPQHF	TGTGCCAGCAGCGACAGCAATCAGCCCCAGCATTTT
-	TRBV19	TRBJ2-7	TRBD2	CASSTSGTDEQYF	TGTGCCAGTAGTACTAGCGGGACCGACGAGCAGTACTTC
once	TRBV7-9	TRBJ1-1	-	CASSHPPLNTEAFF	TGTGCCAGCAGCCACCCCCCCCTAAACACTGAAGCTTTCTTT
-	TRBV9	TRBJ2-1	-	CASTPNRGLYNEQFF	TGTGCCAGCACTCCTAATAGAGGCTTATACAATGAGCAGTTCTTC
-	TRBV27	TRBJ1-5	-	CASSLLGSNQPQHF	TGTGCCAGCAGTTTATTGGGGAGTAATCAGCCCCAGCATTTT
-	TRBV7-3	TRBJ2-7	-	CASSLGAGVLSYEQYF	TGTGCCAGCAGCTTAGGGGCAGGGGTCCTTTCCTACGAGCAGTACTTC
-	TRBV10-3	TRBJ1-2	-	CAISESIGGPVDGYTF	TGTGCCATCAGTGAGTCGATTGGGGGGCCTGTCGATGGCTACACCTTC
-	TRBV4-3	TRBJ2-2	-	CASSQGRGRAGELFF	TGCGCCAGCAGCCAAGGACGGGGTAGGGCCGGGGAGCTGTTTTTT
-	TRBV29-1	TRBJ2-1	-	CSAGTANEQFF	TGCAGCGCTGGAACGGCCAATGAGCAGTTCTTC
-	TRBV19	TRBJ1-3	-	CASIPFRGEPGNTIYF	TGTGCCAGTATCCCTTTTCGGGGGGAACCCGGAAACACCATATATTTT
-	TRBV28	TRBJ2-5	-	CASSRSTIRTGALVEETQYF	TGTGCCAGCAGTCGTAGTACTATCCGGACGGGAGCGTTGGTAGAAGAGACCCAGTACTTC
once	TRBV2	TRBJ2-3	TRBD2	CASSPGTSGSDTQYF	TGTGCCAGCAGTCCCGGGACTAGCGGCTCAGATACGCAGTATTTT
-	TRBV25-1	TRBJ2-7	-	CASSVGHRAPYEQYF	TGTGCCAGCAGTGTGGGACACCGGGCCCCCTACGAGCAGTACTTC
-	TRBV7-9	TRBJ1-4	-	CASSLVGRQNPLMGEKLFF	TGTGCCAGCAGCTTAGTCGGGCGTCAGAACCCCCTTATGGGTGAAAAACTGTTTTTT
-	TRBV9	TRBJ2-1	-	CASSVAGGVGNEQFF	TGTGCCAGCAGCGTAGCTGGGGGAGTGGGTAATGAGCAGTTCTTC
once	TRBV7-2	TRBJ2-7	TRBD2	CASSSRTSGDPYEQYF	TGTGCCAGCAGCTCCCGGACTAGCGGGGACCCCTACGAGCAGTACTTC
-	TRBV7-9	TRBJ1-1	TRBD1	CATGTGGTEAFF	TGTGCCACCGGTACAGGGGGCACTGAAGCTTTCTTT
-	TRBV10-3	TRBJ2-3	TRBD1	CAISELGGTGQDTQYF	TGTGCCATCAGTGAGCTCGGAGGGACAGGGCAAGATACGCAGTATTTT
-	TRBV16	TRBJ1-1	TRBD1	CASSQSQGARNTEAFF	TGTGCCAGCAGCCAATCGCAGGGGGCTAGAAACACTGAAGCTTTCTTT
-	TRBV6-6	TRBJ2-1	-	CASSYSGWNEQFF	TGTGCCAGCAGTTACTCCGGCTGGAATGAGCAGTTCTTC
once	TRBV9	TRBJ2-5	-	CASSPEGLMETQYF	TGTGCCAGCAGCCCTGAGGGACTTATGGAGACCCAGTACTTC
-	TRBV28	TRBJ2-7	TRBD1	CASSFVTGGEQYF	TGTGCCAGCAGTTTCGTGACAGGGGGCGAGCAGTACTTC
-	TRBV10-3	TRBJ1-1	-	CATTNLNTEAFF	TGTGCCACGACTAACCTGAACACTGAAGCTTTCTTT
-	TRBV5-1	TRBJ2-1	TRBD2	CASRHNSLAGGANEQFF	TGCGCCAGCAGGCATAATTCTCTAGCGGGAGGTGCCAATGAGCAGTTCTTC